Below, 10 T cell receptor beta chains from the same sample are listed, as sequenced in a study of blood T cell repertoires in COVID-19. The data were produced by immunoSEQ multiplex PCR, yet TCRdb's version contains in-frame clones alone and is incomplete. The sample includes 93,000 or so clones, over 70% of them seen just once. Input material: peripheral blood. The receptors derive from a human donor in a cohort sampled during active or convalescent COVID-19.

The V call is TRBV7-2, the J call TRBJ2-2; 16 nucleotides match TRBD2. Germline V gene lookup returns CDR1 SGHTA and CDR2 FQGNSA. J was trimmed by 4 bases and V by 9 bases; bases with no gene match: 5. There are 16 residues in the CDR3. DNA for the CDR3: TGTGCCAGTTCCGGGACTAGCGGGGGGGGCACCGGGGAGCTGTTTTTT. It yields the protein CASSGTSGGGTGELFF.

The CDR3 is CASSQDRAGGETQYF. DNA for the CDR3: TGTGCCAGCAGCCAGGACAGGGCCGGAGGGGAGACCCAGTACTTC. The chain couples TRBV5-6 to TRBJ2-5; 8 nucleotides align to TRBD1. CDR3 length: 15 amino acids. J gave up 5 bases and V 4 bases, and 10 bases lay outside the gene matches. Germline V gives CDR1 SGHDT, CDR2 YYEEEE.

The chain recombines TRBV3-1 (or the pseudogene TRBV3-2) with TRBJ2-1; TRBD2 might be the D (6 bases). Trimming stripped 4 bases from V and 6 bases from J, with 10 bases between. Germline CDR1 reads LGHDT; CDR2 reads YNNKEL (reference sequence). The CDR3 contains 13 residues. The CDR3 region has the DNA TGTGCCAGCAGCCGGGAGGTGGCCAATGAGCAGTTCTTC. This sequence encodes CASSREVANEQFF.

The chain recombines TRBV19 with TRBJ1-5; D call uncertain. The CDR3 has 14 amino acids. Germline V gives CDR1 LNHDA, CDR2 SQIVND (reference sequence). The V end lost 5 bases, the J end lost 3 bases, and 11 bases lay between the germline ends. CDR3 residues: CASSPQISNQPQHF. The CDR3 DNA reads as TGTGCCAGTAGTCCCCAGATATCCAATCAGCCCCAGCATTTT.

This chain joins TRBV5-1 and TRBJ1-4; D is uncertain. V dropped 2 bases and J dropped 4 bases, with 6 bases sitting between them. The length of the CDR3 is 13 residues. CDR1 and CDR2 (germline): SGHRS, YFSETQ. The CDR3 reads CASSFSSNEKLFF. DNA for the CDR3: TGCGCCAGCAGCTTTTCCAGTAATGAAAAACTGTTTTTT.

Only a few counts were recorded for this clone. The chain employs TRBV7-9 and TRBJ1-6; D is perhaps TRBD1 (6 bases). CDR1 SEHNR and CDR2 FQNEAQ come from the germline V gene (reference sequence). Trimming pared 0 bases from V and 7 bases from J, leaving 13 bases between. This CDR3 has 16 residues. This chain's CDR3 is CASSLASGTGNSPLHF. DNA of the CDR3: TGTGCCAGCAGCTTAGCGTCGGGTACAGGGAATTCACCCCTCCACTTT.

The CDR3 sequence: CASSVLAGAGGELFF. CDR3 bases: TGTGCCAGCAGCGTACTAGCGGGGGCTGGCGGGGAGCTGTTTTTT. The J gene is TRBJ2-2, the V gene TRBV9, with 10 positions matching TRBD2. The germline CDR1 and CDR2 sequences are SGDLS and YYNGEE. The CDR3 is 15 amino acids. The J segment lost 7 bases and the V segment lost 1 base, leaving 4 bases of the junction unmatched.

This clone was picked up one time. V gene TRBV11-3 combines with J gene TRBJ1-6; D is unclear. The CDR3 length is 13 residues. The V gene lost 0 bases and the J gene lost 12 bases, with 9 bases spanning the gap. Germline V gene data show CDR1 as SGHNT and CDR2 as YENEEA. The chain's CDR3 is CASSLDFTKPLHF. CDR3 in DNA: TGTGCCAGCAGCTTAGATTTCACAAAACCCCTCCACTTT.

The chain couples TRBV7-2 to TRBJ1-2; no firm D call. The V end lost 4 bases, the J end lost 1 base, and 13 bases lay between the germline ends. Germline CDR1 is SGHTA and CDR2 is FQGNSA. The CDR3 sequence is 15 residues long. CDR3 sequence reads: CASSYVWARNYGYTF. As DNA, the CDR3 is TGTGCCAGCAGCTACGTCTGGGCCCGTAACTATGGCTACACCTTC.

This rearrangement joins TRBV4-2 to TRBJ2-3; 10 bases are a match to TRBD2. Per the germline V gene, CDR1 is LGHNA and CDR2 is YNFKEQ. The CDR3 runs to 17 residues. With 0 bases clipped from V and 5 bases from J, the junction kept 8 bases outside the gene matches. The CDR3 sequence: CASSQEPSGGAGDTQYF. The CDR3 nucleotides read TGTGCCAGCAGCCAAGAACCCAGCGGGGGGGCAGGAGATACGCAGTATTTT.